This T cell receptor (beta chain) was captured in a study of graft-versus-host responses after intestinal transplantation. Worth noting for this clone: Its cognate antigen is unknown.

Germline V gives CDR1 SGHTA, CDR2 FQGTGA. V was pared by 8 bases and J by 5 bases, with 2 bases of the junction left unmatched. The CDR3 is 11 residues long. Profiled with immunoSEQ multiplex PCR; TCRdb holds only in-frame clones, not every one. The profile covers over 100,000 clones, with roughly 92% appearing a single time and 0.23% taken by the ten largest. The genes are TRBV7-3 and TRBJ2-5; TRBD2 agrees at 7 bases. The source material was unstimulated CD4+ T cells sorted from spleen or lymph node cells, sampled before transplant. The sequence came from a human donor who was the organ donor for an intestinal transplant. This CDR3 reads CASGEGETQYF. DNA for the CDR3: TGTGCCAGCGGGGAGGGGGAGACCCAGTACTTC.